Listed below are T cell receptor beta chains from one sample, sequenced in a study of identical twins. TCRdb used MiXCR to reprocess the 5' RACE reads, holding one entry per CDR3 protein. The sample consists of 750,000 to 950,000 distinct CDR3 sequences, roughly an eighth of them appearing once. This sample also appeared in a second study, on yellow fever vaccine responses in identical twins.

Sequencing was carried out using PBMCs. Receptors originate from a woman under 30 in good health. The CDR3 runs from the conserved cysteine through the conserved F or W. The D gene is left open where the match is weak. A clone size is listed for some rows: how often the clone was seen (once, few, many), or a class if it is expanded.

d_gene,v_gene,abundance,j_gene,CDR3nt,CDR3aa
NA,TRBV2,NA,TRBJ2-4,TGTGCCATCCGTTCGGACACCAAAAACATTCAGTACTTC,CAIRSDTKNIQYF
NA,TRBV7-8,many,TRBJ2-5,TGTGCCAGCAGCTTAGGGGCAGGACGGCAAGAGACCCAGTACTTC,CASSLGAGRQETQYF
TRBD2,TRBV29-1,few,TRBJ2-3,TGCAGCGCCGGGAGGGTGGGAGATACGCAGTATTTT,CSAGRVGDTQYF
NA,TRBV12-3/TRBV12-4,NA,TRBJ1-5,TGTGCCAGCAGTTTAGAGTGGAGCAATCAGCCCCAGCATTTT,CASSLEWSNQPQHF
NA,TRBV3-1,few,TRBJ1-2,TGTGCCAGCAGCCAAGATTTGAGTACCTATGGCTACACCTTC,CASSQDLSTYGYTF
TRBD1,TRBV6-5,few,TRBJ1-2,TGTGCCAGCAGTTACTCAGGGGGCAGCTATGGCTACACCTTC,CASSYSGGSYGYTF
NA,TRBV29-1,NA,TRBJ2-7,TGCAGCGTTGATATAGGGGATTCCTACGAGCAGTACTTC,CSVDIGDSYEQYF
NA,TRBV2,NA,TRBJ2-7,TGTGCCAGCATGCTCACCCCAGAAAACTACGAGCAGTACTTC,CASMLTPENYEQYF
TRBD2,TRBV9,NA,TRBJ2-6,TGTGCCAGCAGCCAACGGGGAGGGGCCAAGTCTGGGGCCAACGTCCTGACTTTC,CASSQRGGAKSGANVLTF
NA,TRBV28,NA,TRBJ1-5,TGTGCCAGCAGTTTTTTACAGGGAGTTCAGCCCCAGCATTTT,CASSFLQGVQPQHF
TRBD1,TRBV5-6,NA,TRBJ2-5,TGTGCCAGCAGCTTGGCGAACAGGGGTGAGACCCAGTACTTC,CASSLANRGETQYF
NA,TRBV5-1,many,TRBJ1-1,TGCGCCAGCAGCTCCCAACAGGGCGGCACTGAAGCTTTCTTT,CASSSQQGGTEAFF
NA,TRBV12-3/TRBV12-4,NA,TRBJ2-1,TGTGCCAGCAGTCTAATCTTGGAGCAGTTCTTC,CASSLILEQFF
TRBD1,TRBV7-9,NA,TRBJ1-5,TGTGCCAGCAGCAGAGACAGGGCAGATCAGCCCCAGCATTTT,CASSRDRADQPQHF
NA,TRBV12-3/TRBV12-4,few,TRBJ2-1,TGTGCCAGCGGCGAGGGGGGATCCTACAATGAGCAGTTCTTC,CASGEGGSYNEQFF
NA,TRBV6-2/TRBV6-3,few,TRBJ2-2,TGTGCCAGCAGTTATTTGGCCCTACCCACCGGGGAGCTGTTTTTT,CASSYLALPTGELFF
TRBD2,TRBV5-6,few,TRBJ2-4,TGTGCCAGCAGCTTTCGGGGGACTAGCGGGAGGGATTACATTCAGTACTTC,CASSFRGTSGRDYIQYF
TRBD1,TRBV12-3/TRBV12-4,few,TRBJ1-1,TGTGCCAGCAGACCTAGGACAGGCGAGAACACTGAAGCTTTCTTT,CASRPRTGENTEAFF
TRBD1,TRBV11-2,NA,TRBJ1-6,TGTGCCAGCAGCGGGACAGGGATTTTAAGATCACCCCTCCACTTT,CASSGTGILRSPLHF
NA,TRBV12-3/TRBV12-4,many,TRBJ2-7,TGTGCCAGCAGTTTAGCTGGGGGCGGGTACGAGCAGTACTTC,CASSLAGGGYEQYF
NA,TRBV6-5,few,TRBJ1-2,TGTGCCAGCAGTTACGGTCAGGGGTCCAACTATGGCTACACCTTC,CASSYGQGSNYGYTF
TRBD2,TRBV5-1,NA,TRBJ2-1,TGCGCCAGCAGCTTGGTTGCCGGGGGGGGCTCCTACAATGAGCAGTTCTTC,CASSLVAGGGSYNEQFF
TRBD2,TRBV6-2/TRBV6-3,few,TRBJ2-7,TGTGCCAGCAGTCGCGGGGGATCGGCCTACGAGCAGTACTTC,CASSRGGSAYEQYF
TRBD2,TRBV6-1,few,TRBJ2-3,TGTGCCAGCAGTGGTTCCGGGGGGACAGATACGCAGTATTTT,CASSGSGGTDTQYF
NA,TRBV28,few,TRBJ1-3,TGTGCCAGCAGTTTATTGCAGCCTGGAAACACCATATATTTT,CASSLLQPGNTIYF
NA,TRBV14,few,TRBJ2-7,TGTGCCAGCAGCCAAGCTTATGGGGGCGAGCAGTACTTC,CASSQAYGGEQYF
NA,TRBV5-1,few,TRBJ2-7,TGCGCCAGCAGCTTGGAAGGTGTCTCCGGGGCCTCCTACGAGCAGTACTTC,CASSLEGVSGASYEQYF
NA,TRBV12-3/TRBV12-4,many,TRBJ1-1,TGTGCCAGCAGTATCGGGGAAGGTATCACTGAAGCTTTCTTT,CASSIGEGITEAFF
TRBD1,TRBV18,NA,TRBJ2-2,TGTGCCAGCTCCTCGGCCGGGACAGAGAACACCGGGGAGCTGTTTTTT,CASSSAGTENTGELFF
TRBD2,TRBV20-1,few,TRBJ2-1,TGCAGTCCCGCTAGCGGGGGGCATGAGCAGTTCTTC,CSPASGGHEQFF
NA,TRBV28,few,TRBJ2-1,TGTGCCAGCAGTTTTTCCTCAGGTCCTTCAGATGAGCAGTTCTTC,CASSFSSGPSDEQFF
NA,TRBV10-2,many,TRBJ1-6,TGCGCCAGCAGTGAGTCTAGCTCCTATAATTCACCCCTCCACTTT,CASSESSSYNSPLHF
TRBD2,TRBV11-1,NA,TRBJ2-2,TGTGCCAGCAGCTTAACAGCGGGACTAGTCTTTGGAAAAAACACCGGGGAGCTGTTTTTT,CASSLTAGLVFGKNTGELFF
TRBD2,TRBV15,few,TRBJ2-1,TGTGCCACCAGCAGAGATGGCCCGGGGGGTGAGCAGTTCTTC,CATSRDGPGGEQFF
NA,TRBV7-8,many,TRBJ1-3,TGTGCCAGCAGCCATGGTGGGGGGAAGAGCCACTCTGGAAACACCATATATTTT,CASSHGGGKSHSGNTIYF
NA,TRBV28,NA,TRBJ1-5,TGTGCCAGCAGCATTGGCCCCCACAGGGTCGGGCCCCAGCATTTT,CASSIGPHRVGPQHF
NA,TRBV29-1,NA,TRBJ2-1,TGCAGCGTCGAACCTTTAGGGTTCGATGAGCAGTTCTTC,CSVEPLGFDEQFF
NA,TRBV10-3,few,TRBJ1-4,TGTGCCATCAGTGAGGGTGAAAAACTGTTTTTT,CAISEGEKLFF
NA,TRBV20-1,NA,TRBJ2-2,TGCAGTGCTAGAGGGTCAGGGGAGAAGGGTAACACCGGGGAGCTGTTTTTT,CSARGSGEKGNTGELFF
NA,TRBV5-1,few,TRBJ2-3,TGCGCCAGCAGCTTGTCGGAGGGCGGAGATACGCAGTATTTT,CASSLSEGGDTQYF
NA,TRBV7-6,NA,TRBJ2-7,TGTGCCAGCAGCTTACGTAGGGACGCCTACGAGCAGTACTTC,CASSLRRDAYEQYF
TRBD1,TRBV7-8,few,TRBJ2-5,TGTGCCAGCAGCTTAGCAAGACAGGGAAGGACGACGGAGACCCAGTACTTC,CASSLARQGRTTETQYF